Detailed here is one TCR beta chain. Its target antigen remains unknown. No much larger clone is present one base from it, and per-base qualities are unavailable. This sample was taken from a study of shared clonotypes between healthy human individuals (dated by TCRdb to 2018 to 2020). For context, the study as a whole: The cohort included three men and a couple of women between 18 and 49 years of age. To increase sequencing depth and limit assay-specific biases, different laboratories used diverse techniques to prepare libraries and sequence TCR repertoires. Between about 0.9 and 10 billion PBMCs per donor were obtained by leukapheresis. For each donor, CD4 naive and CD4 memory were each given three plates, CD8 naive was given two plates, and CD8 memory was given one plate. To estimate repertoire size and how much clonotypes are shared between individuals, the study performed deep sequencing of blood TCR repertoires from a few healthy adults.

CD8 naive samples consisted of CD45RO-negative cells that were positively selected for CCR7, yielding a CD45RA+CCR7+ population without TemRA cells. Donors were healthy HIV-negative adults with no recently reported acute infections or vaccinations. Only Caucasian adults living in Nashville, Tennessee, USA were represented among the donors. After blood collection by leukapheresis, PBMCs were isolated using Ficoll-Histopaque density gradient centrifugation and then cryopreserved in the vapor phase of liquid nitrogen. Analytical flow cytometry was used to check the purity and quantity of each magnetically sorted T cell population. Each sorted fraction had its genomic DNA isolated and then quantified by UV absorbance on a Nanodrop 2000c. Using the deep immunoSEQ assay, TCR CDR3 regions were amplified from genomic DNA by multiplex PCR. Extracted genomic DNA from each cell subset was spread evenly across all wells of several immunoSEQ 96-well plates, with each plate serving as a replicate. For sorted subsets, each replicate PCR was loaded with around 220 ng genomic DNA, equivalent to 25,000 to 35,000 T cell genomes. Purified libraries were quantified with a Qubit 3.0 fluorometer, sized on a Bioanalyzer 2100, and re-quantified with the KAPA Library Quantification kit. Each immunoSEQ 96-well plate was sequenced on its own single-read 150-cycle Illumina NextSeq 550 flow cell. The original methods were these. Because the immunoSEQ output held only junctional sequences and lacked quality scores, the filtering could not match the filtering applied to full-length reads. To assign V/J genes and CDR3, sequences were annotated against IMGT germline references using PyIR, a Python wrapper for IgBLAST v1.9. Reads were filtered out if the reads had weak V/J assignments (E-value above 1e-6), no CDR3, stop codons, out-of-frame junctions, or ambiguous translated residues. V3J clonotypes were defined by identical inferred V gene, J gene, and CDR3 amino acid sequence. To compute the percentage overlap between repertoires, the number of shared unique clonotypes was divided by the size of the smaller repertoire. Richness of each repertoire was evaluated using RTK rarefaction, the Chao1 estimator, and Recon v2.1 estimates of unobserved clonotypes. OLGA was used to compute generation probabilities for all TCRbeta clonotypes that the gDNA method yielded from several donors. What TCRdb holds here is the immuneACCESS table cut down to in-frame rearrangements. Part of the clones is not present; checked against another copy, under half of the missing clones reflect an unresolved V gene, and the others are unexplained. V and J calls and clone size are copied from that table; D and trimming were computed from the DNA. In all, the sample holds roughly 850,000 clones, and roughly 96% of those were seen once. The ten largest clonotypes hold approximately 0.2% of the sample.

The study at large found these results: Pairwise subsampling led to the expectation that sequencing depth would affect the degree of clonotype sharing among donors. Rarefaction of sorted-subset datasets indicated incomplete sequencing despite the large sequencing depth. Sampling was limited to blood, and TCR repertoires in tissue likely differ from TCR repertoires in blood. When several donors were compared, the shared fraction of clonotypes was 5% to 6.5% for naive CD4, 3.5% for naive CD8, 2% to 2.5% for memory CD4, and under 0.5% for memory CD8. Higher generation probabilities were observed for clonotypes shared by all four sorted-subset donors than for non-shared clonotypes. The genetic and exposure-history diversity represented was limited by the small number of donors. Naive subsets generally had larger estimated clonotype richness than memory subsets.

V loses 7 bases of germline sequence and J loses 8 bases, and the interval between the two ends is 17 bases. The germline V gene (reference sequence) supplies CDR1 MNHNY and CDR2 SVGAGI. The CDR3 measures 13 amino acids from cysteine to phenylalanine. Kept here is only the CDR3 DNA, which spans 39 bases and is read in frame from base 1. The receptor comes from a man aged 25 to 40 in good health. Recombination connected TRBV6-6 to TRBJ1-2; the D gene is perhaps TRBD1, from 5 matching bases. The sequenced sample was naive CD8+ T cells sorted from blood. What this sample's cell subset or site label stands for: CD45RA+CCR7+. The CDR3 has the sequence CASTLGGVFGYTF. The base sequence is TGTGCCAGCACCCTGGGGGGAGTCTTCGGCTACACCTTC.